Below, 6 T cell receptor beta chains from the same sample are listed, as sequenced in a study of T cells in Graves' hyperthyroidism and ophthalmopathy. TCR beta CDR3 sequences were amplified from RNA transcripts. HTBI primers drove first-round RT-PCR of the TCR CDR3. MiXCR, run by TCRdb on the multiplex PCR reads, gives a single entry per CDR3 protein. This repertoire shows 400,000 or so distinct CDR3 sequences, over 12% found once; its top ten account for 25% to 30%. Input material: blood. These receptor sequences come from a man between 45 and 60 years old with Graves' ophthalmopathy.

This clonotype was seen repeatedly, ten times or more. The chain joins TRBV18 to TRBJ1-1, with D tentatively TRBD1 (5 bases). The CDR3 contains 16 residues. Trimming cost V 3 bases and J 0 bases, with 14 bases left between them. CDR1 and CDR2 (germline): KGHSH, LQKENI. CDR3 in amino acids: CASSPGATRMNTEAFF. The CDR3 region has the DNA TGTGCCAGCTCACCTGGGGCAACCAGAATGAACACTGAAGCTTTCTTT.

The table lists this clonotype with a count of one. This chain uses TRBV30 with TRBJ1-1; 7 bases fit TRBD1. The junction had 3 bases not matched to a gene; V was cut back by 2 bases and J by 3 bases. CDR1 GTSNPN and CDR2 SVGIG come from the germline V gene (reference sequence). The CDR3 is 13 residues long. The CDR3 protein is CAWSFRGDTEAFF. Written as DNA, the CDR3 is TGTGCCTGGAGTTTCAGGGGGGACACTGAAGCTTTCTTT.

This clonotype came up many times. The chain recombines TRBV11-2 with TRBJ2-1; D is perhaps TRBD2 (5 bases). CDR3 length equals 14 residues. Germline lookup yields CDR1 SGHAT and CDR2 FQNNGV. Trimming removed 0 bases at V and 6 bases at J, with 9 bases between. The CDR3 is CASSLDRGANEQFF. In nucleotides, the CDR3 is TGTGCCAGCAGCTTAGATCGGGGAGCCAATGAGCAGTTCTTC. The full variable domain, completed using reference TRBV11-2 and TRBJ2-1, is EAGVAQSPRYKIIEKRQSVAFWCNPISGHATLYWYQQILGQGPKLLIQFQNNGVVDDSQLPKDRFSAERLKGVDSTLKIQPAKLEDSAVYLCASSLDRGANEQFFGPGTRLTVL.

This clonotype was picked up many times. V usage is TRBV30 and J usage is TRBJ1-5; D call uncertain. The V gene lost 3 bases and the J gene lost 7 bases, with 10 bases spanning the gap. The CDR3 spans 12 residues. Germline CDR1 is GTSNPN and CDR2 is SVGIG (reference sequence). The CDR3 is CAWSTLGQPQHF. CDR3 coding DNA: TGTGCCTGGAGCACGTTGGGCCAGCCCCAGCATTTT.

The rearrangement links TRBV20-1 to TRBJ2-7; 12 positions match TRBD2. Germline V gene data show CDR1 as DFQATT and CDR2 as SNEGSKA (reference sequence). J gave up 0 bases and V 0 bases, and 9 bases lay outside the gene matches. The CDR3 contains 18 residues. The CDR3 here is CSARDPGGLAGLSYEQYF. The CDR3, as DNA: TGCAGTGCTAGAGATCCGGGGGGACTAGCGGGCCTCTCCTACGAGCAGTACTTC.

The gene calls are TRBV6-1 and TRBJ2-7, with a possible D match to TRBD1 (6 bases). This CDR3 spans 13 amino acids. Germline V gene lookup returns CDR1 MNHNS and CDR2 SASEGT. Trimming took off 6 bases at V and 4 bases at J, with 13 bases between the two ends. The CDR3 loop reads CASRVGQQYEQYF. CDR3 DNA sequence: TGTGCCAGCAGAGTTGGACAGCAGTACGAGCAGTACTTC.